One and the same sample provided the 20 T cell receptor beta chains below, sequenced in a study of response to subunit inactivated influenza vaccine. TCRdb processed the RT-PCR reads anew with MiXCR; each CDR3 protein has one entry. The table records 200,000 to 300,000 distinct CDR3 sequences, 12% of them present only once. This specimen was non-naive T cells sorted from PBMCs, taken about 14 days before vaccination. These receptors were taken from a man over 45 who received an inactivated influenza vaccine.

The sample holds many counts of this clonotype. The J gene is TRBJ1-5, the V gene TRBV12-3 or TRBV12-4; D unresolved. V was pared by 3 bases and J by 5 bases, with 8 bases between. This CDR3 comprises 13 residues. The CDR3 coding sequence is TGTGCCAGCAGTTTTAACCGGGATCAGCCCCAGCATTTT. Translation: CASSFNRDQPQHF.

V usage is TRBV7-9 and J usage is TRBJ1-3, with D unresolved. Trimming removed 5 bases from V and 0 bases from J, with 11 bases in between. From germline, CDR1 is SEHNR and CDR2 FQNEAQ (reference sequence). The CDR3 consists of 15 residues. The CDR3 DNA sequence: TGTGCCAGCAGCCACGACGATTACTCTGGAAACACCATATATTTT. Its translation: CASSHDDYSGNTIYF. Using reference TRBV7-9 and TRBJ1-3 for the parts outside the CDR3, the full variable domain is DTGVSQNPRHKITKRGQNVTFRCDPISEHNRLYWYRQTLGQGPEFLTYFQNEAQLEKSRLLSDRFSAERPKGSFSTLEIQRTEQGDSAMYLCASSHDDYSGNTIYFGEGSWLTVV.

This clonotype was counted many times. The V call is TRBV29-1, the J call TRBJ2-7, with 7 positions matching TRBD1. V lost 7 bases to trimming and J lost 6 bases; unmatched junction nucleotides: 9. CDR1 is SQVTM and CDR2 is ANQGSEA in the germline V gene. This CDR3 is 12 amino acids long. The CDR3 is CSAKDTGVEQYF. CDR3 nucleotide sequence: TGCAGCGCAAAAGATACAGGGGTCGAGCAGTACTTC.

V gene TRBV12-3 or TRBV12-4 combines with J gene TRBJ2-5; a possible D gene is TRBD2 (7 bases). The CDR3 loop spans 15 amino acids. V was shortened by 5 bases and J by 7 bases, with 20 bases between the two germline ends. Here the CDR3 reads CASSTRQVGGGTQYF. The CDR3 DNA sequence: TGTGCCAGCAGTACTCGACAGGTTGGGGGGGGGACCCAGTACTTC.

This clonotype occurred a few times. This chain joins TRBV29-1 and TRBJ2-5, with 8 nucleotides matching TRBD1. The CDR3 extends over 12 amino acids. V lost 7 bases, J lost 4 bases, and 5 bases stayed unmatched. Germline CDR1 is SQVTM and CDR2 is ANQGSEA. The CDR3 here is CSGGQGSETQYF. As DNA, the CDR3 is TGCAGCGGTGGACAGGGCTCAGAGACCCAGTACTTC. The whole variable domain, remainder taken from reference TRBV29-1 and TRBJ2-5, is SAVISQKPSRDICQRGTSLTIQCQVDSQVTMMFWYRQQPGQSLTLIATANQGSEATYESGFVIDKFPISRPNLTFSTLTVSNMSPEDSSIYLCSGGQGSETQYFGPGTRLLVL.

The CDR3 DNA sequence: TGCGCCAGCAGCCAAGATCCCCAGGGGATAGATACGCAGTATTTT. It specifies CASSQDPQGIDTQYF. The chain employs TRBV4-3 and TRBJ2-3; D possibly corresponds to TRBD1 (6 bases). The CDR3 consists of 15 residues. V dropped 0 bases and J dropped 5 bases, with 12 bases sitting between them. CDR1 is LGHNA and CDR2 is YSLEER in the germline V gene.

In its sample, this clonotype was seen many times. This sequence joins TRBV28 and TRBJ2-5, with 7 bases that match TRBD2. V shed 5 bases, J shed 7 bases, and the junction held 16 bases outside the gene matches. Germline-derived CDR1 and CDR2 are MDHEN and SYDVKM. This CDR3 region has 16 residues. The CDR3 is CASSPLAGAAGRTQYF. The CDR3 region has the DNA TGTGCCAGCAGTCCCCTGGCGGGAGCCGCTGGTCGGACCCAGTACTTC.

The rearrangement uses TRBV7-2 and TRBJ1-4; the D is unclear. The CDR3 extends over 14 amino acids. V lost 2 bases, J lost 0 bases, and 4 bases lay in between. From germline, CDR1 is SGHTA and CDR2 FQGNSA. DNA for the CDR3: TGTGCCAGCAGCTTACAGGCAACTAATGAAAAACTGTTTTTT. Protein product: CASSLQATNEKLFF.

Points on this clonotype: This may arise from a read error, as a much more abundant clone is one base away. The chain combines TRBV14 with TRBJ2-5; the D is unclear. CDR3 length: 15 amino acids. Germline lookup yields CDR1 SGHDN and CDR2 FVKESK. The V end was cut by 0 bases, the J end by 1 base, with 9 bases between. CDR3 in amino acids: CASSQDPTAQETQYF. The CDR3 DNA sequence: TGTGCCAGCAGCCAAGATCCCACAGCCCAAGAGACCCAGTACTTC.

This clonotype has ten or more counts. In nucleotides, the CDR3 is TGCGCCAGCAGTCCACAGGGTTGGCAGCCCCAGCATTTT. It encodes CASSPQGWQPQHF. This chain joins TRBV10-2 and TRBJ1-5; perhaps TRBD1 as D (6 bases). Deletions cut 5 bases from V and 7 bases from J, with 12 bases between. The CDR3 loop spans 13 amino acids. CDR1 is WSHSY, CDR2 SAAADI, per germline.

This clonotype turned up a few times. J is TRBJ2-1 and V is TRBV28; no clear D. Looked up from germline, CDR1 is MDHEN and CDR2 is SYDVKM. This CDR3 region has 14 residues. Trimming took 3 bases from V and 6 from J, leaving 12 bases between them. The CDR3 is CASSFVGIANEQFF. CDR3 bases: TGTGCCAGCAGTTTTGTTGGGATAGCCAATGAGCAGTTCTTC.

The V gene is TRBV5-1, the J gene TRBJ2-1; D not resolved. V lost 0 bases to trimming and J lost 0 bases, with 10 bases between them. CDR3 length: 16 residues. Germline V gene data show CDR1 as SGHRS and CDR2 as YFSETQ. The CDR3 coding sequence is TGCGCCAGCAGCTTGGCCGGGCCTGACTCCTACAATGAGCAGTTCTTC. Protein sequence: CASSLAGPDSYNEQFF.

This clonotype was observed a few times. CDR3 DNA: TGCGCCAGCAGCTTGGAACAGGGGAGGGAAAAACTGTTTTTT. It specifies CASSLEQGREKLFF. The genes are TRBV5-1 and TRBJ1-4; 7 nucleotides agree with TRBD1. The V gene's germline CDR1 is SGHRS and CDR2 YFSETQ. The CDR3 totals 14 residues. Germline trimming cut 0 bases from V and 8 bases from J; bases unmatched to any gene: 4.

This clonotype was detected only a few times. The chain carries TRBV15 and TRBJ1-1; D ambiguous. There are 13 residues in the CDR3. CDR1 is LNHNV and CDR2 is YYDKDF in the germline V gene (reference sequence). The ends were cut back, 3 bases at V and 1 base at J, with 6 bases in the middle. The CDR3 nucleotides read TGTGCCACCAGCAGGGCACAGAACACTGAAGCTTTCTTT. Translating gives CATSRAQNTEAFF.

The count of this clonotype is one. The V and J genes are TRBV6-1 and TRBJ2-7; a weak D match, TRBD1 (6 bases). The V end lost 6 bases, the J end lost 2 bases, and 20 bases lay between the germline ends. Germline-derived CDR1 and CDR2 are MNHNS and SASEGT. The CDR3 consists of 16 residues. CDR3: CASSRYRDTTPYEQYF. The CDR3 DNA reads TGTGCCAGCAGCAGATACCGGGACACAACCCCCTACGAGCAGTACTTC.

This chain connects TRBV20-1 to TRBJ1-3, with TRBD1 matching over 7 bases. Germline V gene data show CDR1 as DFQATT and CDR2 as SNEGSKA (reference sequence). V was clipped by 5 bases and J by 3 bases; unmatched bases: 1. This CDR3 region has 12 residues. The CDR3 DNA reads as TGCAGTGCTGGGACAGATGGAAACACCATATATTTT. It encodes CSAGTDGNTIYF.

This clonotype was counted a few times. The CDR3 DNA reads as TGCAGTGCTACCCCGGGCTACAATGAGCAGTTCTTC. Translation gives CSATPGYNEQFF. The chain uses TRBV20-1 and TRBJ2-1; no reliable D call. CDR1 is DFQATT, CDR2 SNEGSKA, per germline (reference sequence). V lost 4 bases to trimming and J lost 3 bases, with 7 bases between them. The CDR3 spans 12 residues.

The chain recombines TRBV5-1 with TRBJ1-4; 8 positions match TRBD1. Germline V gene lookup returns CDR1 SGHRS and CDR2 YFSETQ. The CDR3 covers 14 residues. After removal of 3 bases from V and 7 bases from J, the junction contained 5 bases not matched to a gene. CDR3 DNA: TGCGCCAGCAGCTCATCCGGGACAGGTGAAAAACTGTTTTTT. It codes for CASSSSGTGEKLFF.

The chain carries TRBV19 and TRBJ2-3; no clear D. Germline lookup yields CDR1 LNHDA and CDR2 SQIVND (reference sequence). The CDR3 consists of 14 residues. V gave up 2 bases and J gave up 0 bases, with 6 bases separating them. The CDR3 here is CASSITVSTDTQYF. The DNA of the CDR3 is TGTGCCAGTAGTATAACAGTAAGCACAGATACGCAGTATTTT.

This clonotype was seen a few times. The chain combines TRBV25-1 with TRBJ1-3; the D is unclear. The CDR3 is made up of 14 amino acids. Germline V lookup: CDR1 MGHDK, CDR2 SYGVNS. Deletions cut 7 bases from V and 3 bases from J, with 13 bases between. The CDR3 sequence is CASNAAGFGNTIYF. CDR3 sequence (DNA): TGTGCCAGCAATGCGGCGGGGTTTGGAAACACCATATATTTT.